This TCR beta chain appears in the sequencing data of a study of memory B cells and T cells in multiple sclerosis. The method was immunoSEQ multiplex PCR; TCRdb's version includes in-frame clones alone and lacks a portion of them. The table shows around 12,000 clones, with approximately 85% occurring only once. Notes on the study in general: Shared clonotype counts depended on differing compartment clone-set sizes and were normalized.

V lost 4 bases to trimming and J lost 3 bases; unmatched junction nucleotides: 5. CDR3 size: 14 residues. Germline assignment: CDR1 MGHRA and CDR2 YSYEKL. This clone was seen only a few times. Its antigen is as yet unknown. CFSE-dim autoproliferating and CFSE-high non-proliferating T cells from unstimulated culture were sequenced separately. Cultures began with roughly 5x10^7 CFSE-labeled PBMCs, unstimulated for 7 to 8 days, with replicate wells pooled. Without exogenous stimuli, around 0.55 uM CFSE-labeled PBMCs were cultured serum-free. The J gene is TRBJ1-1, the V gene TRBV4-1; 7 bases match TRBD1. The origin of this receptor is a human donor with multiple sclerosis. Sequencing was done on a sample of PBMCs from blood kept in culture. The DNA of the CDR3 is TGCGCCAGCAGCCGAAGACAGGGTCACACTGAAGCTTTCTTT. Translation: CASSRRQGHTEAFF.